One and the same sample provided the 27 T cell receptor beta chains below, sequenced in a study of cytomegalovirus exposure and HLA in healthy donors. PCR primers comprised 60 Vbeta and 13 Jbeta primers. The assay was immunoSEQ multiplex PCR, and TCRdb's table has in-frame clones only and misses some. Among roughly 100,000 clones listed, roughly 13% were seen once. What was sequenced was PBMCs. The receptors come from a man aged 35 to 55 in good health and CMV-seropositive.

The chain combines TRBV7-2 with TRBJ2-3; 8 bases agree with TRBD2. The ends lost 1 base at V and 5 bases at J; junction bases unmatched: 8. The CDR3 contains 16 residues. The germline V gene encodes CDR1 SGHTA and CDR2 FQGNSA. CDR3 residues: CASSLGGKRGLDTQYF. The CDR3 DNA is TGTGCCAGCAGCTTAGGTGGGAAGCGGGGGCTAGATACGCAGTATTTT. Together with reference TRBV7-2 and TRBJ2-3, the CDR3 gives the full variable domain: GAGVSQSPSNKVTEKGKDVELRCDPISGHTALYWYRQSLGQGLEFLIYFQGNSAPDKSGLPSDRFSAERTGGSVSTLTIQRTQQEDSAVYLCASSLGGKRGLDTQYFGPGTRLTVL.

Here the CDR3 reads CASSQQTGGNEQFF. DNA for the CDR3: TGTGCCAGCAGTCAGCAGACAGGGGGGAATGAGCAGTTCTTC. The chain joins TRBV28 to TRBJ2-1, with 9 bases that match TRBD1. With V trimmed by 5 bases and J by 7 bases, 6 bases remained unmatched. The CDR3 sequence is 14 residues long. Per the germline V gene, CDR1 is MDHEN and CDR2 is SYDVKM.

This clone appeared a few times. The chain employs TRBV7-6 and TRBJ2-7, with 10 bases that match TRBD1. This CDR3 contains 15 residues. Germline V CDR1 and CDR2: SGHVS, FNYEAQ. With 5 bases clipped from V and 2 bases from J, the junction kept 6 bases outside the gene matches. The chain's CDR3 is CASSPLGQGTYEQYF. The CDR3 coding sequence is TGTGCCAGCAGCCCCTTGGGACAGGGGACCTACGAGCAGTACTTC.

The chain uses TRBV13 and TRBJ2-7; TRBD1 agrees at 7 bases. The germline V gene has CDR1 PRHDT and CDR2 FYEKMQ (reference sequence). CDR3 size: 14 residues. With V trimmed by 1 base and J by 5 bases, 5 bases remained unmatched. The CDR3, as DNA: TGTGCCAGCAGCTTAGAACAGGGGACCGACGAGCAGTACTTC. This encodes CASSLEQGTDEQYF.

The rearrangement links TRBV11-2 to TRBJ1-3; TRBD1 might be the D (5 bases). CDR3 size: 16 residues. Germline loops: CDR1 SGHAT, CDR2 FQNNGV. Trimming stripped 2 bases from V and 4 bases from J, with 15 bases between. The CDR3 coding sequence is TGTGCCAGCAGCTTATTGGGAGGGGCATCCGGAAACACCATATATTTT. It is translated as CASSLLGGASGNTIYF. The full variable domain, completed using reference TRBV11-2 and TRBJ1-3, is EAGVAQSPRYKIIEKRQSVAFWCNPISGHATLYWYQQILGQGPKLLIQFQNNGVVDDSQLPKDRFSAERLKGVDSTLKIQPAKLEDSAVYLCASSLLGGASGNTIYFGEGSWLTVV.

The chain is built from TRBV29-1 and TRBJ2-7; 9 positions agree with TRBD1. Germline V gene sequence: CDR1 SQVTM, CDR2 ANQGSEA. The V and J ends lost 8 bases and 2 bases, in that order; junction bases with no gene match: 7. CDR3 length: 13 amino acids. The CDR3 region is CSMRDRDTYEQYF. The CDR3 DNA reads TGCAGCATGCGGGACAGGGATACCTACGAGCAGTACTTC.

DNA for the CDR3: TGCGCCAGCAGTGAGTCCCGTTCAGATGATACGCAGTATTTT. This gives the protein CASSESRSDDTQYF. The J gene is TRBJ2-3, the V gene TRBV10-1; no reliable D call. The CDR3 sequence is 14 residues long. Germline V gene lookup returns CDR1 WNHNN and CDR2 SYGVQD (reference sequence). Trimming pared 0 bases from V and 6 bases from J, leaving 10 bases between.

This clone showed up just a few times. The rearrangement joins TRBV29-1 to TRBJ2-3; 7 bases align to TRBD2. The CDR3 consists of 14 residues. V gave up 7 bases and J gave up 3 bases; unmatched junction bases: 10. The germline CDR1 and CDR2 sequences are SQVTM and ANQGSEA. CDR3 nucleotides: TGCAGCGGGTATAGCGGGTTGCCTACAGATACGCAGTATTTT. The encoded protein is CSGYSGLPTDTQYF.

This clone was seen a few times. The CDR3 DNA sequence: TGTGCCAGCAGCTACCCGGGACAGGGATACAATGAGCAGTTCTTC. Translation: CASSYPGQGYNEQFF. The gene calls are TRBV7-9 and TRBJ2-1, with 9 bases fitting TRBD1. The ends lost 4 bases at V and 4 bases at J; junction bases unmatched: 5. This CDR3 spans 15 amino acids. The germline V gene has CDR1 SEHNR and CDR2 FQNEAQ (reference sequence).

In its sample, this clone was seen a few times. The V call is TRBV6-5, the J call TRBJ1-5; TRBD1 matches at 10 bases. From germline, CDR1 is MNHEY and CDR2 SVGAGI. J lost 6 bases, V lost 2 bases, and 4 bases had no gene match. This CDR3 is 15 amino acids long. CDR3 in DNA: TGTGCCAGCAGTTACGACAGGGGGCCGGGTCAGCCCCAGCATTTT. Its translation is CASSYDRGPGQPQHF.

This clone has only a few counts. A read error may account for a junction end that differs from germline. The chain employs TRBV7-7 and TRBJ2-5, with D hard to call. The CDR3 length is 13 residues. Germline V CDR1 and CDR2: SSHAT, FNYEAQ (reference sequence). This CDR3 reads CASTLAGQETQYF. The CDR3 region has the DNA TGTGCTAGCACCCTGGCAGGCCAAGAGACCCAGTACTTC.

This clone has a handful of counts. The chain employs TRBV19 and TRBJ1-2; a possible D gene is TRBD1 (6 bases). Per the germline V gene, CDR1 is LNHDA and CDR2 is SQIVND (reference sequence). Deletions cut 5 bases from V and 4 bases from J, with 17 bases between. The CDR3 is 15 amino acids. CDR3 amino acids: CASSPPTGDGYGYTF. CDR3 in DNA: TGTGCCAGTAGTCCGCCGACAGGAGATGGCTATGGCTACACCTTC. The variable domain in full, with the rest retrieved from reference TRBV19 and TRBJ1-2, is DGGITQSPKYLFRKEGQNVTLSCEQNLNHDAMYWYRQDPGQGLRLIYYSQIVNDFQKGDIAEGYSVSREKKESFPLTVTSAQKNPTAFYLCASSPPTGDGYGYTFGSGTRLTVV.

This clone came up a few times. J is TRBJ2-1 and V is TRBV9; TRBD1 matches 9 bases. The germline V gene has CDR1 SGDLS and CDR2 YYNGEE. The CDR3 has 16 residues. Trimming at V came to 0 bases and at J to 6 bases, leaving 7 bases not matched to a gene. The CDR3 DNA sequence: TGTGCCAGCAGCGTAGACGTGGGACAGGGATTCAATGAGCAGTTCTTC. Protein sequence: CASSVDVGQGFNEQFF. Complete variable domain (other parts from reference TRBV9 and TRBJ2-1): DSGVTQTPKHLITATGQRVTLRCSPRSGDLSVYWYQQSLDQGLQFLIQYYNGEERAKGNILERFSAQQFPDLHSELNLSSLELGDSALYFCASSVDVGQGFNEQFFGPGTRLTVL.

The genes are TRBV6-6 and TRBJ2-1, with a tentative D call TRBD2 (5 bases). The CDR3 has 14 residues. Trimming took 5 bases from V and 5 from J, leaving 13 bases between them. Germline-derived CDR1 and CDR2 are MNHNY and SVGAGI (reference sequence). The CDR3 DNA sequence: TGTGCCAGCAGTACCTCGGGATTCGACAATGAGCAGTTCTTC. As protein: CASSTSGFDNEQFF.

Only a few counts were recorded for this clone. One end of the junction varies from germline; a read error may be responsible. The genes are TRBV7-7 and TRBJ2-2; D ambiguous. The CDR3 loop spans 12 amino acids. Germline assignment: CDR1 SSHAT and CDR2 FNYEAQ (reference sequence). The CDR3 region is CASSRVVGELFF. The CDR3 DNA is TGTGCTAGCAGCCGGGTGGTCGGGGAGCTGTTTTTT.

CDR3 amino acids: CASSLRVTEAFF. The CDR3 DNA sequence: TGTGCCAGCAGTTTACGGGTCACTGAAGCTTTCTTT. The genes are TRBV28 and TRBJ1-1, with D hard to call. Trimming cost V 2 bases and J 4 bases, with 5 bases left between them. Germline V gene lookup returns CDR1 MDHEN and CDR2 SYDVKM. This CDR3 spans 12 amino acids.

This clone was counted between two and nine times. The rearrangement links TRBV4-1 to TRBJ1-1; TRBD1 might be the D (6 bases). Trimming cost V 0 bases and J 4 bases, with 18 bases left between them. CDR1 MGHRA and CDR2 YSYEKL come from the germline V gene. The CDR3 length is 17 residues. The CDR3 here is CASSQDRVNTGITEAFF. CDR3 bases: TGCGCCAGCAGCCAAGATCGCGTTAACACAGGGATCACTGAAGCTTTCTTT.

This clone was observed a handful of times. The chain uses TRBV7-6 and TRBJ2-5, with a tentative D call TRBD2 (5 bases). The germline CDR1 and CDR2 sequences are SGHVS and FNYEAQ. The CDR3 runs to 13 residues. V lost 3 bases, J lost 2 bases, and 7 bases lay in between. CDR3 residues: CASSFPGQETQYF. CDR3 bases: TGTGCCAGCAGCTTCCCGGGACAAGAGACCCAGTACTTC.

The chain carries TRBV5-5 and TRBJ1-2, with 8 bases fitting TRBD1. This CDR3 comprises 13 residues. Germline values: CDR1 SGHKS, CDR2 YYEKEE (reference sequence). V gave up 4 bases and J gave up 7 bases; unmatched junction bases: 6. The CDR3 is CASSAGGRSGYTF. CDR3 in DNA: TGTGCCAGCAGCGCAGGGGGCCGCTCTGGCTACACCTTC.

The chain couples TRBV7-8 to TRBJ1-5, with D unclear. Germline V lookup: CDR1 SGHVS, CDR2 FQNEAQ. V was trimmed by 5 bases and J by 1 base, leaving 6 bases between them. This CDR3 region has 13 residues. The CDR3 DNA reads TGTGCCAGCAGCCAGATCAGCAATCAGCCCCAGCATTTT. Its protein is CASSQISNQPQHF. Drawing the rest from reference TRBV7-8 and TRBJ1-5, the complete variable domain is GAGVSQSPRYKVAKRGQDVALRCDPISGHVSLFWYQQALGQGPEFLTYFQNEAQLDKSGLPSDRFFAERPEGSVSTLKIQRTQQEDSAVYLCASSQISNQPQHFGDGTRLSIL.

The V and J genes are TRBV30 and TRBJ2-7; 7 nucleotides agree with TRBD2. Germline CDR1 reads GTSNPN; CDR2 reads SVGIG (reference sequence). This CDR3 region has 13 residues. J gave up 1 base and V 8 bases, and 8 bases lay outside the gene matches. DNA of the CDR3: TGTGCCAGCCGGGACTATAGGTCCTACGAGCAGTACTTC. Translating gives CASRDYRSYEQYF. Combining the CDR3 with reference TRBV30 and TRBJ2-7 gives the whole variable domain SQTIHQWPATLVQPVGSPLSLECTVEGTSNPNLYWYRQAAGRGLQLLFYSVGIGQISSEVPQNLSASRPQDRQFILSSKKLLLSDSGFYLCASRDYRSYEQYFGPGTRLTVT.

This chain uses TRBV6-6 with TRBJ1-2; the match to TRBD1 covers 10 bases. In germline, CDR1 is MNHNY, CDR2 SVGAGI (reference sequence). This CDR3 has 15 amino acids. V shed 9 bases and J 7 bases; nucleotides not matched to a gene: 14. The CDR3 here is CASSSPGTGEGGYTF. The CDR3 DNA reads as TGTGCCAGTTCTTCCCCCGGGACAGGGGAGGGTGGCTACACCTTC.

The chain uses TRBV28 and TRBJ1-3; 7 nucleotides match TRBD1. The trim removed 6 bases at V and 4 bases at J, leaving 6 bases unmatched. Germline values: CDR1 MDHEN, CDR2 SYDVKM. CDR3 size: 14 residues. CDR3 DNA sequence: TGTGCCAGCAGCCTTGACAGGGTAGGAAACACCATATATTTT. Its translation: CASSLDRVGNTIYF.

This clone was seen a handful of times. V and J are TRBV6-5 and TRBJ2-2; the D gene is possibly TRBD1 (5 bases). With 0 bases removed from V and 6 bases from J, the gap between germline ends came to 8 bases. CDR1 MNHEY and CDR2 SVGAGI come from the germline V gene. The CDR3 covers 14 residues. The CDR3 region has the DNA TGTGCCAGCAGTTACTCCCAGGGATCCGGGGAGCTGTTTTTT. Its protein is CASSYSQGSGELFF.

A few counts support this clone. The chain links TRBV9 to TRBJ2-3, with TRBD2 identical over 8 bases. With V trimmed by 0 bases and J by 5 bases, 8 bases remained unmatched. CDR1 is SGDLS and CDR2 is YYNGEE in the germline V gene. The CDR3 has 16 residues. CDR3 region: CASSVAGGPSKDTQYF. The CDR3 coding sequence is TGTGCCAGCAGCGTAGCGGGAGGGCCTAGTAAAGATACGCAGTATTTT.

The chain carries TRBV30 and TRBJ1-4; D gene ambiguous. Germline lookup yields CDR1 GTSNPN and CDR2 SVGIG (reference sequence). V dropped 1 base and J dropped 2 bases, with 8 bases sitting between them. CDR3 length: 14 amino acids. The CDR3 loop reads CAWSEGGTNEKLFF. The CDR3 nucleotides read TGTGCCTGGAGTGAAGGCGGGACTAATGAAAAACTGTTTTTT.

The chain has TRBV4-1 and TRBJ2-1; 7 nucleotides match TRBD1. The junction had 5 bases not matched to a gene; V was cut back by 3 bases and J by 0 bases. Per the germline V gene, CDR1 is MGHRA and CDR2 is YSYEKL. The length of the CDR3 is 16 residues. CDR3 protein: CASSQIRDSSYNEQFF. The CDR3 DNA reads TGCGCCAGCAGCCAGATCCGGGACAGCTCCTACAATGAGCAGTTCTTC.